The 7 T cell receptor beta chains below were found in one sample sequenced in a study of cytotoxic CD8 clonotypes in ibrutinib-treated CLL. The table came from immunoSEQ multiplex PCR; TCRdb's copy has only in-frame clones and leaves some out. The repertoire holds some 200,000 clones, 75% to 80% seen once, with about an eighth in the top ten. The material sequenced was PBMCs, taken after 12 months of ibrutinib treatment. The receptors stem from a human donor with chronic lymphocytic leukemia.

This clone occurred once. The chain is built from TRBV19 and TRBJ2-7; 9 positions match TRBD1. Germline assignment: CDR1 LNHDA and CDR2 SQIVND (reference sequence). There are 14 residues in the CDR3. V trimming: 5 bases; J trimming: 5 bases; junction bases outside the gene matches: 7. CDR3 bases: TGTGCCAGTAGTCCCGGGACAGGGAGTCACGAGCAGTACTTC. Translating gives CASSPGTGSHEQYF.

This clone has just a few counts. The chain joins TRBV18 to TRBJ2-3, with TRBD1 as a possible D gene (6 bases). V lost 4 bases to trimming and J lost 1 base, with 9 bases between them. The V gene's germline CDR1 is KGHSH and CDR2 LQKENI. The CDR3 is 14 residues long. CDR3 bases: TGTGCCAGCTCACTTGCAGGGGGCACAGATACGCAGTATTTT. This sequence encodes CASSLAGGTDTQYF.

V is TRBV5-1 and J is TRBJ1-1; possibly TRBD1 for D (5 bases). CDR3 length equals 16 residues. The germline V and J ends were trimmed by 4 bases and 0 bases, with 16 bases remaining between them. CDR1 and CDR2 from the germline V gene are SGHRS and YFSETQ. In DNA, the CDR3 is TGCGCCAGCAGCGCAAACATCCCAGGGTTGAACACTGAAGCTTTCTTT. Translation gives CASSANIPGLNTEAFF.

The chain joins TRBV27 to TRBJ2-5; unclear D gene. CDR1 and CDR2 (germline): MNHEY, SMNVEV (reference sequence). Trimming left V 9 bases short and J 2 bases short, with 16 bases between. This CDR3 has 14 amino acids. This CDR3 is CASRIGHPQETQYF. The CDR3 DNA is TGTGCCAGTAGAATCGGGCATCCGCAAGAGACCCAGTACTTC.

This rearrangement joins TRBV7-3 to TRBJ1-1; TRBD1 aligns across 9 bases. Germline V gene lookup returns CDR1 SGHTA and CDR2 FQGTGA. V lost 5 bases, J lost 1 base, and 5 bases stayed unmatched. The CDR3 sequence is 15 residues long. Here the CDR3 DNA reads TGTGCCAGCAGCCTAATGGGACAGGGGAACACTGAAGCTTTCTTT. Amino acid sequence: CASSLMGQGNTEAFF. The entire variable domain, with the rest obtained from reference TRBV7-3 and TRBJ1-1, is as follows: GAGVSQTPSNKVTEKGKYVELRCDPISGHTALYWYRQSLGQGPEFLIYFQGTGAADDSGLPNDRFFAVRPEGSVSTLKIQRTERGDSAVYLCASSLMGQGNTEAFFGQGTRLTVV.

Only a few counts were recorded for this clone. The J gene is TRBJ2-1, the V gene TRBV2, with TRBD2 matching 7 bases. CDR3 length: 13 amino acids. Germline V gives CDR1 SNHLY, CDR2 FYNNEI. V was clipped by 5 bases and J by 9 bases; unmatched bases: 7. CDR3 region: CASSRLAVGEQFF. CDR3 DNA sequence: TGTGCCAGCAGTCGGCTAGCGGTGGGTGAGCAGTTCTTC.

CDR3 amino acids: CATRRGGLTYEQYF. The CDR3 coding sequence is TGTGCCACCCGGAGGGGCGGCCTAACCTACGAGCAGTACTTC. The rearrangement joins TRBV27 to TRBJ2-7; the D gene is possibly TRBD2 (6 bases). CDR1 is MNHEY and CDR2 is SMNVEV in the germline V gene (reference sequence). V lost 10 bases to trimming and J lost 2 bases, with 18 bases between them. This CDR3 is built from 14 residues.